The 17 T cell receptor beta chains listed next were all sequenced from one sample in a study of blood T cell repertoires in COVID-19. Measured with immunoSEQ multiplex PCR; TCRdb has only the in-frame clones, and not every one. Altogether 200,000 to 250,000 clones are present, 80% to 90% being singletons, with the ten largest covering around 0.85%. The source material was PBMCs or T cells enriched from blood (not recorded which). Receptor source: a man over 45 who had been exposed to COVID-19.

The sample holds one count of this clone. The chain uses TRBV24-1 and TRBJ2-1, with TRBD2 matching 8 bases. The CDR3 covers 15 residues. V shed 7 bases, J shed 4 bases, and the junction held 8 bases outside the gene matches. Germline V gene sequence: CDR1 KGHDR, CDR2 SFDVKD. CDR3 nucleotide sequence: TGTGCCACCAGCGTTGGGACTAGAGAGTACAATGAGCAGTTCTTC. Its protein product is CATSVGTREYNEQFF.

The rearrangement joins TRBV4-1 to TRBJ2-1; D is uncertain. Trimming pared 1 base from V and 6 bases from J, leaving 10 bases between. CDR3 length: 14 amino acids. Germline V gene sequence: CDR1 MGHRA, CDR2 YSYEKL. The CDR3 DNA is TGCGCCAGCAGCCAAGTTTCGAGAGTCAATGAGCAGTTCTTC. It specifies CASSQVSRVNEQFF.

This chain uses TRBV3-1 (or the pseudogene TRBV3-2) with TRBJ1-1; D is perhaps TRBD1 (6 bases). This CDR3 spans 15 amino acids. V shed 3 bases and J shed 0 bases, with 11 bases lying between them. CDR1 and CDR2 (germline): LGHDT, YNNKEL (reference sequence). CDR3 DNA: TGTGCCAGCAGCCACGGAACAGGGATGAACACTGAAGCTTTCTTT. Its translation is CASSHGTGMNTEAFF.

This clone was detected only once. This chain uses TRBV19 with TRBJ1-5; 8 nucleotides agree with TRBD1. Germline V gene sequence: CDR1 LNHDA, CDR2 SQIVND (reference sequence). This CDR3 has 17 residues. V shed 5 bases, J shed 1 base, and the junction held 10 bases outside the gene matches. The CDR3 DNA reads TGTGCCAGTAGTGGACAGGGCCTGTTTCGAAGCAATCAGCCCCAGCATTTT. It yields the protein CASSGQGLFRSNQPQHF.

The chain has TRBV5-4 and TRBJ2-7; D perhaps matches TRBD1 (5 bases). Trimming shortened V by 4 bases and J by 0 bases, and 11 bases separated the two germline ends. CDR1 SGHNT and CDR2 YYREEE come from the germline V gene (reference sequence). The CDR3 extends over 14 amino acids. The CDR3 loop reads CASSTQASSYEQYF. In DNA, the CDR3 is TGTGCCAGCAGCACACAGGCTAGCTCCTACGAGCAGTACTTC.

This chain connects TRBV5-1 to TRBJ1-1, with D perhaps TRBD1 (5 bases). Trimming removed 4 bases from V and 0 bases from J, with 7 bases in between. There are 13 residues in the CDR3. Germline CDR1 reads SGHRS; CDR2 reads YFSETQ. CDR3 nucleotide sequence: TGCGCCAGCAGCCAGGGCCTGAACACTGAAGCTTTCTTT. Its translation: CASSQGLNTEAFF.

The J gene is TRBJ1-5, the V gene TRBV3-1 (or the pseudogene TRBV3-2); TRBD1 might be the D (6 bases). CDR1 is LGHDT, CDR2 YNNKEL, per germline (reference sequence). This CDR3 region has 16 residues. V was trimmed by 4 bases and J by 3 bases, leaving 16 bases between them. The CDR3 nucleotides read TGTGCCAGCAGCCTGGGACACCCCCTATACAATCAGCCCCAGCATTTT. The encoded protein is CASSLGHPLYNQPQHF.

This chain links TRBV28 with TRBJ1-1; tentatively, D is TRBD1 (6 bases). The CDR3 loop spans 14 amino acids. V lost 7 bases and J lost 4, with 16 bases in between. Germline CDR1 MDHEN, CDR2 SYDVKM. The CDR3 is CASTGRGSSTEAFF. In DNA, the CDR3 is TGTGCCAGCACTGGGAGGGGGTCGTCCACTGAAGCTTTCTTT.

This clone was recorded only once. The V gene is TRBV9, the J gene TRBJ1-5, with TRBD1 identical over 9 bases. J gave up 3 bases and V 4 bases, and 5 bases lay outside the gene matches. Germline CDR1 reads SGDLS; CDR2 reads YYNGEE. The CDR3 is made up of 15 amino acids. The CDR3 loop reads CASSPGTGYNQPQHF. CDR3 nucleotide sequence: TGTGCCAGCAGCCCCGGGACAGGGTACAATCAGCCCCAGCATTTT.

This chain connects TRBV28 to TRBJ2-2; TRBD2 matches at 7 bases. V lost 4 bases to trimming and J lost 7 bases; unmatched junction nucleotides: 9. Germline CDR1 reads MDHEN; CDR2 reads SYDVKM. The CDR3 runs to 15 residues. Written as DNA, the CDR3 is TGTGCCAGCAGTTCCTCTGGGGGGGTGGACGGGGAGCTGTTTTTT. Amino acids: CASSSSGGVDGELFF. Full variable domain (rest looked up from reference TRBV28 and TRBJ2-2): DVKVTQSSRYLVKRTGEKVFLECVQDMDHENMFWYRQDPGLGLRLIYFSYDVKMKEKGDIPEGYSVSREKKERFSLILESASTNQTSMYLCASSSSGGVDGELFFGEGSRLTVL.

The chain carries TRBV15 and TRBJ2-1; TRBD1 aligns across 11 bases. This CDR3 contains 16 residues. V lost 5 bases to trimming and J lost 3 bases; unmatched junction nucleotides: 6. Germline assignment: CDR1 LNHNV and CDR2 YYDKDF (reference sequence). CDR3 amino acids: CATSRTGGEFYNEQFF. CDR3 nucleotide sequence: TGTGCCACCAGCCGGACAGGGGGCGAGTTCTACAATGAGCAGTTCTTC.

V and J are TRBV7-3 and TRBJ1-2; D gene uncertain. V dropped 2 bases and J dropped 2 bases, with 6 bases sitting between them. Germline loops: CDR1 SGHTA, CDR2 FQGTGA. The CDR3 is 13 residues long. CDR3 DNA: TGTGCCAGCAGCTTAGATCAGAACTATGGCTACACCTTC. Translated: CASSLDQNYGYTF.

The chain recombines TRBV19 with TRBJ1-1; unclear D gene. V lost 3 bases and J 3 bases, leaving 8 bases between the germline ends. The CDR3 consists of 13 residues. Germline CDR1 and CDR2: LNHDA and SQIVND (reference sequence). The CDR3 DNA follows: TGTGCCAGTAGTATTTACGGGGACACTGAAGCTTTCTTT. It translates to CASSIYGDTEAFF.

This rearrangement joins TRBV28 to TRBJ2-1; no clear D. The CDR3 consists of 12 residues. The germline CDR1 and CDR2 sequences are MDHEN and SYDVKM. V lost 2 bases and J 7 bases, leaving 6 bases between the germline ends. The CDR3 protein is CASSLAENEQFF. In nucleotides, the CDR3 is TGTGCCAGCAGTTTAGCGGAAAATGAGCAGTTCTTC.

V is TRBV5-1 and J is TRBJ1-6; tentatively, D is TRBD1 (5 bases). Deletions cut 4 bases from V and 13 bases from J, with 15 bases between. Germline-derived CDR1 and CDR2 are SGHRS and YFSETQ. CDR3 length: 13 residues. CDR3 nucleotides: TGCGCCAGCAGCCCAGAGACAGCCTCTCCCCTCCACTTT. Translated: CASSPETASPLHF.

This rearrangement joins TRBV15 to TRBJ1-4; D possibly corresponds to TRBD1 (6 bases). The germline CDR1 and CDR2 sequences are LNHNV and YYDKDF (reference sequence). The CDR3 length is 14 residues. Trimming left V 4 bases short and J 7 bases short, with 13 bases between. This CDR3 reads CATSKRGGSEKLFF. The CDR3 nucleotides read TGTGCCACCAGCAAAAGGGGGGGAAGTGAAAAACTGTTTTTT.

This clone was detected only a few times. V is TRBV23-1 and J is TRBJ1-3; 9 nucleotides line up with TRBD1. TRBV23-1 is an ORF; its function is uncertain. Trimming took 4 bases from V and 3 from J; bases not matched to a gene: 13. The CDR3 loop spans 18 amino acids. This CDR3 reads CASSPFRQGVLGGNTIYF. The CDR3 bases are TGCGCCAGCAGTCCTTTTCGACAGGGGGTCTTGGGTGGAAACACCATATATTTT.